This T cell receptor (beta chain) came from a study of cytomegalovirus exposure and HLA in healthy donors. Germline assignment: CDR1 SGHTA and CDR2 FQGTGA. The junction had 5 bases not matched to a gene; V was cut back by 0 bases and J by 5 bases. This CDR3 contains 16 residues. A multiplex PCR was run with 60 Vbeta primers and 13 Jbeta primers. The data were produced by immunoSEQ multiplex PCR, yet TCRdb's version contains in-frame clones alone and is incomplete. The sample consists of some 150,000 clones, 77% of them appearing once. This receptor was taken from a woman aged 25-40 years in good health and CMV-seronegative. This chain joins TRBV7-3 and TRBJ2-1; TRBD2 matches at 9 bases. The sample comprised PBMCs. The CDR3 DNA sequence: TGTGCCAGCAGCTTAACCGGAGCGGGAGGCGACAATGAGCAGTTCTTC. It codes for CASSLTGAGGDNEQFF.